The T cell receptor (beta chain) described here comes from a study of blood T cell repertoires in COVID-19. Germline assignment: CDR1 LGHDT and CDR2 YNNKEL (reference sequence). The CDR3 has 15 residues. Trimming cost V 0 bases and J 4 bases, with 12 bases left between them. Using immunoSEQ multiplex PCR, the repertoire was profiled, and TCRdb retains in-frame clones only, with some absent. The table lists 130,000 or so clones, roughly 69% of them singletons, with about 2.2% in the top ten. The sequencing input was peripheral blood. The rearrangement uses TRBV3-1 (or the pseudogene TRBV3-2) and TRBJ2-5; D is undetermined. This clonotype was obtained from a woman in her 70s with acute or convalescent COVID-19. CDR3 sequence reads: CASSQDIGLIETQYF. In nucleotides, the CDR3 is TGTGCCAGCAGCCAAGATATCGGTCTTATAGAGACCCAGTACTTC.